This TCR beta chain stems from a study of blood T cell repertoires in COVID-19. Looking at the study overall: Italy, Spain and the United States were the sources of the convalescent and acute COVID-19 samples.

V lost 4 bases and J lost 0, with 7 bases in between. This CDR3 is built from 14 residues. CDR1 and CDR2 from the germline V gene are SGHNT and YYREEE (reference sequence). The protocol was immunoSEQ multiplex PCR, while the TCRdb copy is restricted to in-frame clones and leaves out a portion. In the table there are about 82,000 clones, about 85% of which are singletons. This chain uses TRBV5-4 with TRBJ1-4; D remains ambiguous. The clonotype was recovered from a man of 80 years or more with active or convalescent COVID-19. Sequenced material: peripheral blood. In DNA form, the CDR3 reads TGTGCCAGCAGCCAACAAGCAACTAATGAAAAACTGTTTTTT. Its translation: CASSQQATNEKLFF.